Presented here are 19 T cell receptor beta chains from one specimen sequenced in a study of T cells in localized non-small cell lung cancer. TCRdb's table, derived via immunoSEQ multiplex PCR, lists solely in-frame clones and lacks some. The repertoire consists of around 1,200 clones, with 15% to 25% occurring once and the leading ten covering about 20%. The sequencing here drew on normal lung tissue next to the tumor, taken before any cancer treatment. These receptors originate from a man aged 35-69 years with stage I squamous cell lung carcinoma.

This clone is classed as large. This chain links TRBV6-8 with TRBJ2-1; 8 positions match TRBD2. Germline V gene sequence: CDR1 MNHGY, CDR2 SAAAGT. The CDR3 extends over 14 amino acids. V trimming: 2 bases; J trimming: 7 bases; junction bases outside the gene matches: 4. In DNA form, the CDR3 reads TGTGCCAGCAGTTACGGGACTAGTTGGAATGAGCAGTTCTTC. Its translation is CASSYGTSWNEQFF.

This chain connects TRBV19 to TRBJ1-2; 7 bases fit TRBD1. After removal of 5 bases from V and 1 base from J, the junction contained 10 bases not matched to a gene. Germline CDR1 reads LNHDA; CDR2 reads SQIVND (reference sequence). The CDR3 runs to 16 residues. The CDR3 here is CASSARQGGDNYGYTF. CDR3 coding DNA: TGTGCCAGTAGTGCACGACAGGGCGGGGATAACTATGGCTACACCTTC. Supplemented by reference TRBV19 and TRBJ1-2, the full variable domain reads DGGITQSPKYLFRKEGQNVTLSCEQNLNHDAMYWYRQDPGQGLRLIYYSQIVNDFQKGDIAEGYSVSREKKESFPLTVTSAQKNPTAFYLCASSARQGGDNYGYTFGSGTRLTVV.

This clone showed up just a few times. The V call is TRBV6-8, the J call TRBJ2-1; D remains ambiguous. V lost 8 bases, J lost 4 bases, and 9 bases lay in between. The CDR3 spans 12 residues. Germline V gene lookup returns CDR1 MNHGY and CDR2 SAAAGT. For the CDR3, the DNA is TGTGCCAGCGGGCTTGCTTACAATGAGCAGTTCTTC. Translating gives CASGLAYNEQFF.

The chain is built from TRBV29-1 and TRBJ1-6; 9 positions agree with TRBD1. The CDR3 has 13 amino acids. The trim removed 6 bases at V and 8 bases at J, leaving 5 bases unmatched. Per germline, CDR1 SQVTM and CDR2 ANQGSEA. CDR3 sequence (DNA): TGCAGCGTCCGGGACAGGGAGGATTCACCCCTCCACTTT. Amino acid sequence: CSVRDREDSPLHF.

This clone was observed a few times. The V and J genes are TRBV6-8 and TRBJ1-5, with D unresolved. Trimming shortened V by 8 bases and J by 2 bases, and 10 bases separated the two germline ends. The CDR3 covers 13 residues. CDR1 and CDR2 from the germline V gene are MNHGY and SAAAGT. The CDR3 protein is CASDLNGNQPQHF. CDR3 in DNA: TGTGCCAGCGATTTGAATGGCAATCAGCCCCAGCATTTT.

J is TRBJ1-5 and V is TRBV6-8; D gene ambiguous. This CDR3 contains 13 residues. The ends were cut back, 5 bases at V and 7 bases at J, with 12 bases in the middle. The germline V gene encodes CDR1 MNHGY and CDR2 SAAAGT. The CDR3 loop is CASSDGGGQPQHF. DNA for the CDR3: TGTGCCAGCAGTGACGGAGGCGGGCAGCCCCAGCATTTT.

This clone is termed medium-sized. This chain links TRBV11-3 with TRBJ2-1, with 10 bases fitting TRBD2. CDR3 length: 16 residues. Germline V gene sequence: CDR1 SGHNT, CDR2 YENEEA. The ends lost 3 bases at V and 5 bases at J; junction bases unmatched: 7. The CDR3 spells CASSFGRLAGDNEQFF. Written as DNA, the CDR3 is TGTGCCAGCAGCTTTGGGCGGCTAGCGGGGGACAATGAGCAGTTCTTC. Using reference TRBV11-3 and TRBJ2-1 for the parts outside the CDR3, the full variable domain is EAGVVQSPRYKIIEKKQPVAFWCNPISGHNTLYWYLQNLGQGPELLIRYENEEAVDDSQLPKDRFSAERLKGVDSTLKIQPAELGDSAVYLCASSFGRLAGDNEQFFGPGTRLTVL.

This clone is large. The chain joins TRBV11-3 to TRBJ1-2, with D possibly matching TRBD1 (6 bases). The germline CDR1 and CDR2 sequences are SGHNT and YENEEA. The V end lost 4 bases, the J end lost 5 bases, and 14 bases lay between the germline ends. The CDR3 has 14 residues. CDR3 loop: CASSSGTRGYGYTF. The DNA for the CDR3 is TGTGCCAGCAGCTCAGGGACTAGGGGGTATGGCTACACCTTC.

Sample share makes this clone medium-sized. The J gene is TRBJ1-2, the V gene TRBV6-8; no clear D. Germline CDR1 MNHGY, CDR2 SAAAGT. The CDR3 spans 16 residues. V was pared by 7 bases and J by 3 bases, with 21 bases between. For the CDR3, the DNA is TGTGCCAGCACCAACCCCCCGCCGGTGGTGGACTATGGCTACACCTTC. Translation: CASTNPPPVVDYGYTF.

This chain connects TRBV10-3 to TRBJ1-5; 12 positions match TRBD1. CDR1 and CDR2 from the germline V gene are ENHRY and SYGVKD. V shed 11 bases, J shed 7 bases, and the junction held 12 bases outside the gene matches. The CDR3 runs 15 residues. The CDR3 loop reads CAARGGQGALQPQHF. DNA of the CDR3: TGTGCCGCCCGGGGGGGACAGGGGGCCTTGCAGCCCCAGCATTTT.

This clone was detected a few times. V gene TRBV6-8 combines with J gene TRBJ2-2; TRBD1 agrees at 7 bases. This CDR3 is built from 15 residues. Germline CDR1 and CDR2: MNHGY and SAAAGT. The V and J ends lost 6 bases and 7 bases, in that order; junction bases with no gene match: 11. The CDR3 nucleotides are TGTGCCAGCAGCCCCGGGACAGTAACAGGCGGGGAGCTGTTTTTT. Its protein product is CASSPGTVTGGELFF.

This clone was seen a few times. The rearrangement links TRBV9 to TRBJ2-5; TRBD1 aligns across 9 bases. Germline CDR1 SGDLS, CDR2 YYNGEE. The CDR3 is 17 residues long. V lost 5 bases and J lost 7; bases outside the gene matches: 18. CDR3 nucleotide sequence: TGTGCCAGCAGTGAAATAGTAGGGGCCCCGACAGGGGGGACCCAGTACTTC. The encoded protein is CASSEIVGAPTGGTQYF.

The genes are TRBV5-1 and TRBJ1-1, with D maybe TRBD1 (6 bases). CDR1 is SGHRS, CDR2 YFSETQ, per germline. The V and J ends lost 5 bases and 5 bases respectively, with 19 bases between them. CDR3 length equals 15 residues. CDR3 bases: TGCGCCAGCAGTACCAGCACGGGGGGCGGGACTGAAGCTTTCTTT. It specifies CASSTSTGGGTEAFF. Looking up the rest from reference TRBV5-1 and TRBJ1-1 gives the full variable domain: KAGVTQTPRYLIKTRGQQVTLSCSPISGHRSVSWYQQTPGQGLQFLFEYFSETQRNKGNFPGRFSGRQFSNSRSEMNVSTLELGDSALYLCASSTSTGGGTEAFFGQGTRLTVV.

This clone was seen a handful of times. The chain couples TRBV6-8 to TRBJ1-2, with D perhaps TRBD1 (5 bases). The CDR3 extends over 12 amino acids. The germline V and J ends were trimmed by 2 bases and 12 bases, with 13 bases remaining between them. CDR1 MNHGY and CDR2 SAAAGT come from the germline V gene. The CDR3 reads CASSYGIGVDTF. The CDR3 DNA reads as TGTGCCAGCAGTTACGGTATAGGGGTGGACACCTTC.

This clone counts as medium-sized. The chain joins TRBV11-3 to TRBJ1-1; D unresolved. The CDR3 has 15 amino acids. The V end was cut by 4 bases, the J end by 1 base, with 13 bases between. The germline gives CDR1 SGHNT, CDR2 YENEEA. The CDR3 DNA follows: TGTGCCAGCAGCTCCAAAAGGACTGGGAACACTGAAGCTTTCTTT. Its translation is CASSSKRTGNTEAFF.

This chain links TRBV30 with TRBJ1-4; D possibly corresponds to TRBD1 (6 bases). Germline-derived CDR1 and CDR2 are GTSNPN and SVGIG (reference sequence). V was pared by 3 bases and J by 7 bases, with 15 bases between. There are 14 residues in the CDR3. The CDR3 region is CAWRPGQKIEKLFF. The CDR3 DNA is TGTGCCTGGAGGCCGGGACAAAAAATTGAAAAACTGTTTTTT. The variable domain in full, completed from reference TRBV30 and TRBJ1-4, reads SQTIHQWPATLVQPVGSPLSLECTVEGTSNPNLYWYRQAAGRGLQLLFYSVGIGQISSEVPQNLSASRPQDRQFILSSKKLLLSDSGFYLCAWRPGQKIEKLFFGSGTQLSVL.

The DNA of the CDR3 is TGCAGCGTAGACGGCGGGGGATCCTACGAGCAGTACTTC. Translating it yields CSVDGGGSYEQYF. This chain links TRBV29-1 with TRBJ2-7; 7 bases match TRBD2. Germline assignment: CDR1 SQVTM and CDR2 ANQGSEA. Trimming removed 6 bases from V and 1 base from J; junction bases left unmatched: 6. The CDR3 has 13 residues.

CDR3 loop: CASSLTPGLAGPDTQYF. DNA of the CDR3: TGTGCCAGCAGCTTGACTCCTGGACTAGCGGGGCCAGATACGCAGTATTTT. The rearrangement links TRBV6-8 to TRBJ2-3, with 12 nucleotides matching TRBD2. Germline lookup yields CDR1 MNHGY and CDR2 SAAAGT. Trimming removed 6 bases from V and 4 bases from J; junction bases left unmatched: 11. The CDR3 spans 17 residues.

This clone was seen a handful of times. The gene calls are TRBV11-3 and TRBJ1-2; D might be TRBD1 (5 bases). The V end was cut by 1 base, the J end by 1 base, with 16 bases between. Germline V gene lookup returns CDR1 SGHNT and CDR2 YENEEA. The CDR3 loop spans 17 amino acids. The CDR3 nucleotides are TGTGCCAGCAGCTTAGGCGCAGGGACGGGCGTTAACTATGGCTACACCTTC. The encoded protein is CASSLGAGTGVNYGYTF.